The next 21 T cell receptor beta chains were all read from a single sample in a study of cytotoxic CD8 clonotypes in ibrutinib-treated CLL (dated by TCRdb to about 2021). The intended sense of this specimen's time point label: approximately 11 months on ibrutinib. To prepare the library, the immunoSEQ multiplex PCR assay was applied. TCRdb mirrors the immuneACCESS table, restricted to in-frame sequences. Some clones are absent from its copies; in checked studies, under half trace to an unresolved V gene, and the reason for the others is unknown. The table for this sample lists some 150,000 clones; around 77% of them were counted only once. The leading ten clones occupy approximately 28% of the sample. Sequencing was performed on PBMCs, taken after 12 months of ibrutinib treatment. These receptors were collected from a human donor with chronic lymphocytic leukemia.

The chain employs TRBV25-1 and TRBJ2-3; D may be TRBD1 (6 bases). The germline V gene encodes CDR1 MGHDK and CDR2 SYGVNS. V shed 3 bases and J shed 7 bases, with 20 bases lying between them. The CDR3 has 16 amino acids. CDR3 sequence reads: CASSDPTPQGKHTQYF. The DNA of the CDR3 is TGTGCCAGCAGTGATCCGACCCCCCAGGGGAAGCATACGCAGTATTTT.

With respect to this clone: This same CDR3 is encoded by further DNA sequences in the sample. V usage is TRBV5-1 and J usage is TRBJ2-7, with 7 bases matching TRBD1. V gave up 4 bases and J gave up 5 bases; unmatched junction bases: 9. The CDR3 is 14 residues long. Germline assignment: CDR1 SGHRS and CDR2 YFSETQ. This CDR3 is CASSKGTVVHEQYF. CDR3 DNA: TGCGCCAGCAGCAAAGGGACAGTAGTCCACGAGCAGTACTTC.

This clone showed up just a few times. The gene calls are TRBV9 and TRBJ1-5; the D is unclear. Per germline, CDR1 SGDLS and CDR2 YYNGEE. This CDR3 has 13 residues. The V end lost 6 bases, the J end lost 0 bases, and 7 bases lay between the germline ends. The CDR3 DNA reads as TGTGCCAGCACCCCCGATAGCAATCAGCCCCAGCATTTT. Protein product: CASTPDSNQPQHF.

The count of this clone is one. The genes are TRBV9 and TRBJ2-7; either TRBD1 or TRBD2 may supply D (7 bases each). The length of the CDR3 is 14 residues. The V gene lost 1 base and the J gene lost 5 bases, with 13 bases spanning the gap. CDR1 is SGDLS and CDR2 is YYNGEE in the germline V gene. The CDR3 sequence: CASSVLAGGDEQYF. As DNA, the CDR3 is TGTGCCAGCAGCGTATTGGCAGGGGGGGACGAGCAGTACTTC.

The rearrangement joins TRBV7-9 to TRBJ1-6, with a tentative D call TRBD1 (5 bases). The CDR3 is 14 residues long. Germline-derived CDR1 and CDR2 are SEHNR and FQNEAQ (reference sequence). V shed 3 bases and J shed 8 bases, with 11 bases lying between them. CDR3 residues: CASSFGGADSPLHF. The CDR3 DNA follows: TGTGCCAGCAGCTTTGGAGGGGCAGATTCACCCCTCCACTTT.

V usage is TRBV19 and J usage is TRBJ2-1; TRBD1 matches 9 bases. The CDR3 runs to 14 residues. After removal of 4 bases from V and 6 bases from J, the junction contained 4 bases not matched to a gene. Germline V lookup: CDR1 LNHDA, CDR2 SQIVND (reference sequence). CDR3 coding DNA: TGTGCCAGTAGTAGGACAGGGGTGGGCAATGAGCAGTTCTTC. Its translation: CASSRTGVGNEQFF.

The CDR3 sequence is CASSSPRGDRGTDTQYF. As DNA, the CDR3 is TGTGCCAGCAGTTCCCCCCGCGGGGACAGGGGCACAGATACGCAGTATTTT. The V gene is TRBV28, the J gene TRBJ2-3, with 9 bases matching TRBD1. Looked up from germline, CDR1 is MDHEN and CDR2 is SYDVKM. V lost 4 bases, J lost 1 base, and 9 bases stayed unmatched. The CDR3 is 17 amino acids. Drawing the rest from reference TRBV28 and TRBJ2-3, the complete variable domain is DVKVTQSSRYLVKRTGEKVFLECVQDMDHENMFWYRQDPGLGLRLIYFSYDVKMKEKGDIPEGYSVSREKKERFSLILESASTNQTSMYLCASSSPRGDRGTDTQYFGPGTRLTVL.

In this sample, this clone turned up a few times. The chain combines TRBV27 with TRBJ1-2, with a weak D call TRBD1 (5 bases). The CDR3 has 14 amino acids. Trimming pared 4 bases from V and 3 bases from J, leaving 12 bases between. Per the germline V gene, CDR1 is MNHEY and CDR2 is SMNVEV (reference sequence). The chain's CDR3 is CASSSREGYYGYTF. The CDR3 DNA reads as TGTGCCAGCAGTTCCAGGGAGGGATACTATGGCTACACCTTC.

Many counts were recorded for this clone. One junction end disagrees with the germline gene, perhaps due to a read error. V is TRBV19 and J is TRBJ1-2; the D is unclear. Germline lookup yields CDR1 LNHDA and CDR2 SQIVND (reference sequence). The CDR3 loop spans 13 amino acids. The CDR3 bases are TGTGCCAGTAGTCTAGACACCATCTATGGCTACACCTTC. Its protein is CASSLDTIYGYTF.

V and J are TRBV7-8 and TRBJ1-6; the D gene is possibly TRBD1 (6 bases). CDR3 size: 14 residues. Germline V gene data show CDR1 as SGHVS and CDR2 as FQNEAQ. Deletions cut 0 bases from V and 15 bases from J, with 15 bases between. CDR3 sequence reads: CASSLAPTGSVLHF. The DNA of the CDR3 is TGTGCCAGCAGCTTAGCCCCTACAGGGTCGGTCCTCCACTTT.

J is TRBJ2-7 and V is TRBV6-1; the match to TRBD1 covers 9 bases. With 7 bases clipped from V and 6 bases from J, the junction kept 7 bases outside the gene matches. The germline V gene encodes CDR1 MNHNS and CDR2 SASEGT. The length of the CDR3 is 13 residues. The DNA for the CDR3 is TGTGCCAGCACGAGTCGACAGGGGGGCGAGCAGTACTTC. Protein product: CASTSRQGGEQYF.

J is TRBJ1-2 and V is TRBV28; 11 bases are shared with TRBD1. V lost 2 bases to trimming and J lost 7 bases; unmatched junction nucleotides: 3. The CDR3 loop spans 14 amino acids. Germline V gives CDR1 MDHEN, CDR2 SYDVKM. The CDR3, as DNA: TGTGCCAGCAGTTTAGGCGGGACAGGGGGTGGCTACACCTTC. Amino acids: CASSLGGTGGGYTF.

In its sample, this clone was seen once. This sample also contains other DNA sequences that code for the same CDR3. The chain joins TRBV30 to TRBJ2-7; unclear D gene. The germline gives CDR1 GTSNPN, CDR2 SVGIG (reference sequence). The length of the CDR3 is 11 residues. Trimming took off 0 bases at V and 4 bases at J, with 4 bases between the two ends. The CDR3 nucleotides read TGTGCCTGGAGTGTTGGGTACGAGCAGTACTTC. As protein: CAWSVGYEQYF.

The rearrangement joins TRBV10-3 to TRBJ2-2; TRBD2 matches at 10 bases. The CDR3 has 19 residues. The ends lost 5 bases at V and 0 bases at J; junction bases unmatched: 12. Germline V gene data show CDR1 as ENHRY and CDR2 as SYGVKD. The CDR3 nucleotides read TGTGCCATCAGTTCCGGGACTAGCGCTCCCACCGCGAACACCGGGGAGCTGTTTTTT. This translates into CAISSGTSAPTANTGELFF.

J is TRBJ2-7 and V is TRBV30, with no clear D. From germline, CDR1 is GTSNPN and CDR2 SVGIG (reference sequence). There are 11 residues in the CDR3. Trimming pared 2 bases from V and 3 bases from J, leaving 5 bases between. In nucleotides, the CDR3 is TGTGCCTGGAGTAATAACTACGAGCAGTACTTC. Translating it yields CAWSNNYEQYF.

The chain is built from TRBV10-3 and TRBJ2-2; 8 bases are shared with TRBD2. Germline loops: CDR1 ENHRY, CDR2 SYGVKD. The trim removed 6 bases at V and 1 base at J, leaving 1 base unmatched. The CDR3 is made up of 14 amino acids. CDR3 coding DNA: TGTGCCATCAGGACTAGCGAGAACACCGGGGAGCTGTTTTTT. Residues: CAIRTSENTGELFF.

The rearrangement joins TRBV4-1 to TRBJ1-1, with D unresolved. Trimming cost V 1 base and J 5 bases, with 8 bases left between them. Germline assignment: CDR1 MGHRA and CDR2 YSYEKL. This CDR3 has 13 residues. The DNA of the CDR3 is TGCGCCAGCAGCCAAGTAGGGTTTACTGAAGCTTTCTTT. This translates into CASSQVGFTEAFF.

This clone was found a few times. The chain recombines TRBV11-2 with TRBJ1-5, with D perhaps matching TRBD1 (6 bases). This CDR3 has 14 amino acids. V gave up 5 bases and J gave up 4 bases, with 12 bases separating them. CDR1 SGHAT and CDR2 FQNNGV come from the germline V gene. The CDR3 protein is CASSLGTNNQPQHF. CDR3 sequence (DNA): TGTGCCAGCAGCCTCGGGACAAATAATCAGCCCCAGCATTTT. The full variable domain, rest sourced from reference TRBV11-2 and TRBJ1-5, is EAGVAQSPRYKIIEKRQSVAFWCNPISGHATLYWYQQILGQGPKLLIQFQNNGVVDDSQLPKDRFSAERLKGVDSTLKIQPAKLEDSAVYLCASSLGTNNQPQHFGDGTRLSIL.

This sequence joins TRBV5-1 and TRBJ2-7; 7 positions agree with TRBD1. Looked up from germline, CDR1 is SGHRS and CDR2 is YFSETQ. The CDR3 has 13 amino acids. Germline trimming cut 3 bases from V and 3 bases from J; bases unmatched to any gene: 3. As DNA, the CDR3 is TGCGCCAGCAGCTCGACAGGGTTCTACGAGCAGTACTTC. As protein: CASSSTGFYEQYF. Complete variable domain (other parts from reference TRBV5-1 and TRBJ2-7): KAGVTQTPRYLIKTRGQQVTLSCSPISGHRSVSWYQQTPGQGLQFLFEYFSETQRNKGNFPGRFSGRQFSNSRSEMNVSTLELGDSALYLCASSSTGFYEQYFGPGTRLTVT.

The chain employs TRBV18 and TRBJ1-2, with D possibly being TRBD1 (6 bases). V shed 6 bases and J shed 8 bases, with 22 bases lying between them. This CDR3 has 15 amino acids. Germline values: CDR1 KGHSH, CDR2 LQKENI. CDR3 nucleotide sequence: TGTGCCAGCTCCCAAATTGACGGGGGGGCAGAGGGCTACACCTTC. Translation gives CASSQIDGGAEGYTF.

This chain uses TRBV20-1 with TRBJ2-1; D is unresolved. The germline V gene encodes CDR1 DFQATT and CDR2 SNEGSKA (reference sequence). This CDR3 is built from 9 residues. Here the CDR3 reads CRLVDEQFF. The CDR3 nucleotides read TGCAGGTTAGTGGATGAGCAGTTCTTC.